The sample holds one count of the clone carrying this T cell receptor (beta chain). This table comes from immunoSEQ multiplex PCR, and its TCRdb copy is limited to in-frame clones, with some not included. The repertoire holds hundreds of thousands of clones, with approximately 84% as singletons. This record belongs to a study of blood T cell repertoires in COVID-19. On the study more broadly: Acute and convalescent COVID-19 samples came from the United States, Italy and Spain. Sources were T cells, B-cell-depleted T cells, or PBMCs; the material itself was cDNA or gDNA.

The sequence was obtained from a woman younger than 45 who had recovered from COVID-19. The sample consisted of peripheral blood.

CDR3 residues: CASSEVLPSGSTDTQYF. The CDR3 DNA reads as TGTGCCAGCAGTGAAGTCCTTCCTAGCGGGAGCACAGATACGCAGTATTTT. The gene calls are TRBV2 and TRBJ2-3, with TRBD2 identical over 8 bases. With V trimmed by 1 base and J by 0 bases, 6 bases remained unmatched. This CDR3 is 17 amino acids long. Germline-derived CDR1 and CDR2 are SNHLY and FYNNEI.